This T cell receptor beta chain was profiled in a study of graft-versus-host responses after intestinal transplantation. Overall study context: Every recipient had anti-thymocyte globulin induction and approximately three years of tacrolimus plus steroids.

Sequencing was performed with immunoSEQ multiplex PCR; in TCRdb, only in-frame clones are kept and a portion is missing. The sample lists about 110,000 clones; over 85% were seen once. This CDR3 comprises 13 residues. V was clipped by 4 bases and J by 3 bases; unmatched bases: 3. Germline CDR1 is SGHRS and CDR2 is YFSETQ. Worth noting for this clone: Its antigen is not identified.

The source of this sequence is a human donor who received an intestinal transplant. Sequencing was performed on unstimulated CD8+ T cells sorted from spleen or lymph node cells, taken before intestinal transplant. This chain uses TRBV5-1 with TRBJ1-1; 7 bases line up with TRBD1. The CDR3 DNA follows: TGCGCCAGCAGCAGGGGACAGTACACTGAAGCTTTCTTT. It is translated as CASSRGQYTEAFF. The variable domain in full, with the rest retrieved from reference TRBV5-1 and TRBJ1-1, is KAGVTQTPRYLIKTRGQQVTLSCSPISGHRSVSWYQQTPGQGLQFLFEYFSETQRNKGNFPGRFSGRQFSNSRSEMNVSTLELGDSALYLCASSRGQYTEAFFGQGTRLTVV.